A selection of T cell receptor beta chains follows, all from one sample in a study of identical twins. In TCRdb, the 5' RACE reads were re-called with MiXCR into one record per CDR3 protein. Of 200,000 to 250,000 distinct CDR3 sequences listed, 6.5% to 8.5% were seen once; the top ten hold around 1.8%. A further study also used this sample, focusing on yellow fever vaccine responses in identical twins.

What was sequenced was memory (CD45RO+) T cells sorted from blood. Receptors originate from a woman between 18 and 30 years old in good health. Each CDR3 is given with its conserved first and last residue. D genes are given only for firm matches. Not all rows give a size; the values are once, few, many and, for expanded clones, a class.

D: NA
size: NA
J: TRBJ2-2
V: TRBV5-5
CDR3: CASSLEGRNTGELFF
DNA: TGTGCCAGCAGCTTGGAGGGGCGGAACACCGGGGAGCTGTTTTTT

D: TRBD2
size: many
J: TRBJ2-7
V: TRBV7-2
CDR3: CASSFQTGLASYEQYF
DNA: TGTGCCAGCAGCTTTCAGACCGGACTAGCTAGTTACGAGCAGTACTTC

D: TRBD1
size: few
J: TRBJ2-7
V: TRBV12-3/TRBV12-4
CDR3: CASSPRQGSNYEQYF
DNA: TGTGCCAGCAGCCCACGACAGGGATCGAACTACGAGCAGTACTTC

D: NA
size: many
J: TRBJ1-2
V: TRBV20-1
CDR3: CSALNRVVGYTF
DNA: TGCAGTGCTTTAAATCGGGTCGTGGGCTACACCTTC

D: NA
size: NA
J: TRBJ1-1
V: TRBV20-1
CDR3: CSASFPMSSTEAFF
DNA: TGCAGTGCTAGTTTCCCGATGAGTAGCACTGAAGCTTTCTTT

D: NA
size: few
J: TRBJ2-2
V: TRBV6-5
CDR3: CASSYGIGQGSGELFF
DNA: TGTGCCAGCAGTTACGGAATCGGCCAGGGTAGCGGGGAGCTGTTTTTT

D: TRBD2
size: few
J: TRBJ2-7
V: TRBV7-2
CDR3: CASSLGGISGRFSEQYF
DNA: TGTGCCAGCAGCTTAGGGGGAATCAGCGGGAGGTTTTCCGAGCAGTACTTC

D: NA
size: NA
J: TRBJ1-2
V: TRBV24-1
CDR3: CATSDAMVNYGYTF
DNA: TGTGCCACCAGTGACGCGATGGTGAACTATGGCTACACCTTC

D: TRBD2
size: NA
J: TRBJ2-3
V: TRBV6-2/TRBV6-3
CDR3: CASRGLASTDTQYF
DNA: TGTGCCAGCCGCGGACTAGCGAGCACAGATACGCAGTATTTT

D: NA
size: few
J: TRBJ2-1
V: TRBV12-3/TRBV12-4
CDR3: CASSPPRARDEQFF
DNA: TGTGCCAGCAGTCCCCCGAGGGCCCGGGATGAGCAGTTCTTC

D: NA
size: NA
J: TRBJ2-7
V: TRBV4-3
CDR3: CASSRGTNSYEQYF
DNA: TGCGCCAGCAGCCGTGGGACAAACTCCTACGAGCAGTACTTC

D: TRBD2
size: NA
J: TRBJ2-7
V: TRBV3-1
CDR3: CATSQEMPSGSPHPYEQYF
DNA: TGTGCCACCAGCCAAGAGATGCCTAGCGGGAGCCCACACCCCTACGAGCAGTACTTC

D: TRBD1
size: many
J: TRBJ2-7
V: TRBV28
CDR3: CASSFGSGQGVSEQYF
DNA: TGTGCCAGCAGTTTTGGTTCGGGACAGGGGGTCTCCGAGCAGTACTTC

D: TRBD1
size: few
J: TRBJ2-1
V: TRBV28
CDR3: CASSQQGKGYNEQFF
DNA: TGTGCCAGCAGTCAACAGGGGAAGGGGTACAATGAGCAGTTCTTC

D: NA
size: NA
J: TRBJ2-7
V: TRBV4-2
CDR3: CASSQGRGQGSYEQYF
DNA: TGTGCCAGCAGCCAGGGGCGGGGTCAGGGCTCCTACGAGCAGTACTTC

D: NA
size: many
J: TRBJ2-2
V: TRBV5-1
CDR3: CASSLEVGTGELFF
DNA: TGCGCCAGCAGCTTGGAAGTAGGGACCGGGGAGCTGTTTTTT

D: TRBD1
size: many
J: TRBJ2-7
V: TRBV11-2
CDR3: CASSLDRAYEQYF
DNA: TGTGCCAGCAGCCTTGACAGGGCCTACGAGCAGTACTTC

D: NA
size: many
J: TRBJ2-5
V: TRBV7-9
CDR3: CASVPHSERETQYF
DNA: TGTGCCAGCGTTCCCCACAGTGAGAGAGAGACCCAGTACTTC

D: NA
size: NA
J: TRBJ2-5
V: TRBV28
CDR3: CASSLPQGAQYF
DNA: TGTGCCAGCAGTTTGCCCCAAGGGGCCCAGTACTTC

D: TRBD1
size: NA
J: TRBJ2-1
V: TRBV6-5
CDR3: CASRLQGAYNEQFF
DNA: TGTGCCAGCAGATTACAGGGGGCTTACAATGAGCAGTTCTTC

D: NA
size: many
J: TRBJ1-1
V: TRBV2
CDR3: CASDFEGFREAFF
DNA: TGTGCCAGCGACTTTGAGGGCTTTAGGGAAGCTTTCTTT

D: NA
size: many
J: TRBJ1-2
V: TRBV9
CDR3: CASSVTQNYGYTF
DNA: TGTGCCAGCAGCGTAACACAGAACTATGGCTACACCTTC

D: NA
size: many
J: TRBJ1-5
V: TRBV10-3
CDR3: CAISESTPNQPQHF
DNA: TGTGCCATCAGTGAGTCGACCCCCAATCAGCCCCAGCATTTT

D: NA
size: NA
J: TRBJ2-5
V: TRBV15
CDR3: CATSTAKGRETQYF
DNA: TGTGCCACCTCCACCGCTAAAGGGCGAGAGACCCAGTACTTC

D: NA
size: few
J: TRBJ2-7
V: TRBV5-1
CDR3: CASSLGQGGNSYEQYF
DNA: TGCGCCAGCAGCTTGGGCCAGGGTGGAAATTCCTACGAGCAGTACTTC

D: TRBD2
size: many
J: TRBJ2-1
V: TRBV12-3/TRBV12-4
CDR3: CASSHSAGAVYNEQFF
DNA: TGTGCCAGCAGTCACTCAGCGGGAGCGGTTTACAATGAGCAGTTCTTC

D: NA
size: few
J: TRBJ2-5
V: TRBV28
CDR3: CASSFAGAGEETQYF
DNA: TGTGCCAGCAGTTTCGCGGGGGCGGGGGAGGAGACCCAGTACTTC

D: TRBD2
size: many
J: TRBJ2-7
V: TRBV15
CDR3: CATKATGLAGTYEQYF
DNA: TGTGCCACCAAGGCCACCGGACTAGCGGGTACCTACGAGCAGTACTTC

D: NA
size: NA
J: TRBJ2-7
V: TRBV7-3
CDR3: CASSLNTPAEQYF
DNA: TGTGCCAGCAGCTTAAATACCCCCGCCGAGCAGTACTTC

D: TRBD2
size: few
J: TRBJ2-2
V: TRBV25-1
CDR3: CASSFSGSTGELFF
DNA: TGTGCCAGCAGCTTTAGCGGGAGCACCGGGGAGCTGTTTTTT

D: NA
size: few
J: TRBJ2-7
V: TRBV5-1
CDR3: CASSLAERGNYEQYF
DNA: TGCGCCAGCAGCTTGGCCGAAAGGGGCAACTACGAGCAGTACTTC

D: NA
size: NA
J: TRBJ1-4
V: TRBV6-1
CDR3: CASSPRTRRVEKLFF
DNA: TGTGCCAGCAGTCCGAGGACACGGCGCGTTGAAAAACTGTTTTTT